The 3 T cell receptor beta chains listed next were all sequenced from one sample in a study of blood T cell repertoires in COVID-19. This table comes from immunoSEQ multiplex PCR, and its TCRdb copy is limited to in-frame clones, with some not included. The sample holds about 210,000 clones, under 85% seen once. The sample was peripheral blood. The receptors come from a woman aged 80 or over with COVID-19, enrolled during active disease.

In its sample, this clone was seen a few times. This chain joins TRBV6-5 and TRBJ1-2, with D maybe TRBD1 (6 bases). Between the trimmed V and J ends, which lost 8 bases and 10 bases, there was a span of 20 bases. The germline V gene has CDR1 MNHEY and CDR2 SVGAGI. The CDR3 consists of 13 residues. The CDR3 DNA reads TGTGCCAGCTTCGACAGGCAGTCGCCGTACTACACCTTC. Protein sequence: CASFDRQSPYYTF.

The chain joins TRBV6-1 to TRBJ1-6; D gene uncertain. Germline loops: CDR1 MNHNS, CDR2 SASEGT. This CDR3 has 16 amino acids. The V end lost 4 bases, the J end lost 4 bases, and 14 bases lay between the germline ends. CDR3: CASSGAGGRYNSPLHF. CDR3 nucleotides: TGTGCCAGCAGTGGGGCCGGCGGGAGGTATAATTCACCCCTCCACTTT.

V gene TRBV28 combines with J gene TRBJ2-7, with 11 bases that match TRBD2. V gave up 7 bases and J gave up 0 bases; unmatched junction bases: 8. CDR1 and CDR2 (germline): MDHEN, SYDVKM. The CDR3 contains 16 residues. Here the CDR3 reads CASTPITSGSSYEQYF. For the CDR3, the DNA is TGTGCCAGCACCCCGATCACTAGCGGGAGCTCCTACGAGCAGTACTTC.